The T cell receptor beta chain under discussion was sequenced for a study of blood T cells in healthy people across ages. This CDR3 comprises 14 residues. CDR1 SGHAT and CDR2 FQDESV come from the germline V gene (reference sequence). PCR was performed a second time for about 6 to 12 cycles using a sample-barcoded 5' primer and a J-beta primer mix. Using its own MiXCR run on the 5' RACE reads, TCRdb lists one record per CDR3 protein. Seen here are some 1.5 million distinct CDR3 sequences, over 25% observed once, and the top ten hold about 7.7%. Note on this clonotype: One junction end does not reproduce the germline sequence, and a read error may be involved.

This chain connects TRBV11-1 to TRBJ2-5, with D perhaps assigned TRBD1 or TRBD2 (6 bases each). The sample taken for sequencing was blood. The receptor was isolated from a woman between 25 and 40 years old in good health. Here the CDR3 reads CAGSSDVGGQTQYF. DNA of the CDR3: TGTGCCGGCAGCTCCGATGTTGGGGGGCAGACCCAGTACTTC.